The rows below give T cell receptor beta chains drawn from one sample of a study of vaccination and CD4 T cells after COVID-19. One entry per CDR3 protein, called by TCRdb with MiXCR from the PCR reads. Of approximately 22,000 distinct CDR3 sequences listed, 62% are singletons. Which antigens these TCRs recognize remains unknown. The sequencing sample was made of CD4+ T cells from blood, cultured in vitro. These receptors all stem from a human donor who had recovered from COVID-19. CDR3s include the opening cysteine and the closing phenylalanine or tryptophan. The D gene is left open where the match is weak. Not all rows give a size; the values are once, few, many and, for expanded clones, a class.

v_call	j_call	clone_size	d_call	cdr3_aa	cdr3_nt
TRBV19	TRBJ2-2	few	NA	CASKEGVQTGELFF	TGTGCCAGTAAGGAGGGAGTACAGACCGGGGAGCTGTTTTTT
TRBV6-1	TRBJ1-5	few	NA	CASRPRAGDMDQPQHF	TGTGCCAGCAGACCCCGTGCCGGGGACATGGATCAACCCCAGCATTTT
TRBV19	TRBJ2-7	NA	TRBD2	CASSLGGRAFYEQYF	TGTGCCAGTTCGCTTGGCGGGAGGGCCTTCTACGAGCAGTACTTC
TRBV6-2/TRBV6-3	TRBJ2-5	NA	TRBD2	CASSYTTGTSGQETQYF	TGTGCCAGCAGTTACACGACCGGGACTAGCGGGCAAGAGACCCAGTACTTC
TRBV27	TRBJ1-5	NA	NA	CASSLKPLYSNQPQHF	TGTGCCAGCAGTTTGAAGCCCCTCTATAGCAATCAGCCCCAGCATTTT
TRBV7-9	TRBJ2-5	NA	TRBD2	CASSFGGSWAETQYF	TGTGCCAGCAGCTTCGGCGGGAGTTGGGCAGAGACCCAGTACTTC
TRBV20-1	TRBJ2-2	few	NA	CSASYQANTGELFF	TGCAGTGCTAGTTACCAAGCGAACACCGGGGAGCTGTTTTTT
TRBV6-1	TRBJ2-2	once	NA	CASSRSPNTGELFF	TGTGCCAGCAGCCGCAGTCCGAACACCGGGGAGCTGTTTTTT
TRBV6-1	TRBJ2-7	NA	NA	CASKGPRYEQYF	TGTGCCAGCAAAGGCCCTCGATACGAGCAGTACTTC
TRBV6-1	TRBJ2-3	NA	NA	CASSPRPRARGTDTQYF	TGTGCCAGCAGTCCCAGGCCCCGGGCCCGGGGCACAGATACGCAGTATTTT
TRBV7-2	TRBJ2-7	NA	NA	CASSPQLGTVYEQYF	TGTGCCAGCAGCCCCCAACTCGGGACGGTCTACGAGCAGTACTTC
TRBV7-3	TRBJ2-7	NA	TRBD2	CASSLGTSATYEQYF	TGTGCCAGCAGCTTGGGCACTAGCGCGACCTACGAGCAGTACTTC
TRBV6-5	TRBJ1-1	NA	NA	CASSYQMNTEAFF	TGTGCCAGCAGTTACCAAATGAACACTGAAGCTTTCTTT
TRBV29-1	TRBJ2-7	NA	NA	CSVGGLAYEQYF	TGCAGCGTCGGAGGGTTGGCCTACGAGCAGTACTTC
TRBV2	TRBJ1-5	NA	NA	CASSVEGGNQPQHF	TGTGCCAGCAGTGTAGAGGGCGGCAATCAGCCCCAGCATTTT
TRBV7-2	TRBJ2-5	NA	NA	CASSLEPMETQYF	TGTGCCAGCAGCTTAGAACCCATGGAGACCCAGTACTTC
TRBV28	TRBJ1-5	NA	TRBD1	CASRTGQINYSNQPQHF	TGTGCCAGCAGGACGGGACAGATTAATTATAGCAATCAGCCCCAGCATTTT
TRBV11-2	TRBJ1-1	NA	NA	CASRERHVQVLNTEAFF	TGTGCCAGCAGGGAACGACATGTCCAGGTATTGAACACTGAAGCTTTCTTT
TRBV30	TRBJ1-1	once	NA	CAWSLLLTTGPSEAFF	TGTGCCTGGAGTCTCCTACTAACCACAGGGCCTTCTGAAGCTTTCTTT
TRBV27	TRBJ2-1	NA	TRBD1	CASSWDRGRSREFF	TGCGCCAGCAGTTGGGACAGGGGTCGCAGCAGGGAGTTCTTC
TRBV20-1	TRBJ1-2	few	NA	CSAPPPGFYGYTF	TGCAGTGCCCCCCCGCCCGGGTTCTATGGCTACACCTTC
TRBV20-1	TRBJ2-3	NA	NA	CSGGWRDTDTQYF	TGCAGTGGGGGCTGGAGGGACACAGATACGCAGTATTTT
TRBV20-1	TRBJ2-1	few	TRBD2	CSAEGGLAGYNEQFF	TGCAGTGCAGAAGGGGGCCTAGCGGGGTACAATGAGCAGTTCTTC
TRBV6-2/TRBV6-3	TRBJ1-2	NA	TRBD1	CASRGDSGNYGYTF	TGTGCCAGCAGGGGGGACAGCGGAAACTATGGCTACACCTTC
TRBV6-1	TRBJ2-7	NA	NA	CASSRAGYRASYEQYF	TGTGCCAGCAGCCGAGCCGGTTACAGGGCTTCCTACGAGCAGTACTTC
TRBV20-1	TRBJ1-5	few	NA	CSARLSNQPQHF	TGCAGTGCTAGACTGAGCAATCAGCCCCAGCATTTT
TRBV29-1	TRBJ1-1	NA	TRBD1	CSAGTVTNTEAFF	TGCAGCGCCGGGACAGTAACGAACACTGAAGCTTTCTTT
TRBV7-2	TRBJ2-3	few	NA	CASTPNRLSADTQYF	TGTGCCAGCACCCCAAATAGACTGAGTGCAGATACGCAGTATTTT
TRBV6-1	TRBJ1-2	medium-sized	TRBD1	CATGTDNYGYTF	TGTGCTACCGGGACAGACAACTATGGCTACACCTTC
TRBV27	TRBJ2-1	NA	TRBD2	CASRRLAGASPNEQFF	TGTGCCAGCAGGCGACTAGCGGGAGCTTCCCCGAATGAGCAGTTCTTC
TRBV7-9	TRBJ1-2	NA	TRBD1	CASSLVDRVGYGYTF	TGTGCCAGCAGCTTGGTTGACAGGGTCGGCTATGGCTACACCTTC
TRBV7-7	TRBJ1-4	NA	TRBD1	CASSHGDRFSEKLFF	TGTGCCAGCAGCCACGGGGACAGGTTTAGTGAAAAACTGTTTTTT
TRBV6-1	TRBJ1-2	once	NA	CASNTVRTAANYGYTF	TGTGCCAGCAACACTGTAAGGACCGCCGCTAACTATGGCTACACCTTC
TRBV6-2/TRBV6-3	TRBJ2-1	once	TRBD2	CASTSSGRAAGEQFF	TGTGCCAGCACCAGTAGCGGGAGGGCCGCGGGTGAGCAGTTCTTC
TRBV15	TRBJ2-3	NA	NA	CATSRALLDTQYF	TGTGCCACCAGCAGAGCCCTTTTGGATACGCAGTATTTT
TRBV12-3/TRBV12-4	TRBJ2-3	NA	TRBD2	CASRLAGTDTQYF	TGTGCCAGCAGACTAGCGGGCACAGATACGCAGTATTTT
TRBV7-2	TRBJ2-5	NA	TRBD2	CASSLALAGNQETQYF	TGTGCCAGCAGCTTAGCGCTAGCGGGAAACCAAGAGACCCAGTACTTC
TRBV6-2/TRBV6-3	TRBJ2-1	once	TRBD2	CASSYWGLGGSGSSYNEQFF	TGTGCCAGCAGTTACTGGGGGTTAGGGGGTAGCGGGAGCTCCTACAATGAGCAGTTCTTC
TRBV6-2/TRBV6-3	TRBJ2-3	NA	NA	CASSPGRTKPKRPTSTDTQYF	TGTGCCAGCAGCCCCGGACGGACCAAACCCAAAAGACCGACTAGCACAGATACGCAGTATTTT
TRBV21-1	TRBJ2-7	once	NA	CASSKSPAPANSYEQYF	TGTGCCAGCAGCAAATCCCCCGCCCCAGCGAACTCCTACGAGCAGTACTTC
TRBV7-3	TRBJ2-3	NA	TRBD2	CASSIGAGAGTDTQYF	TGTGCCAGCAGCATAGGAGCGGGAGCGGGCACAGATACGCAGTATTTT
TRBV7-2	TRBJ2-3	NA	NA	CASSLAGGRTDTQYF	TGTGCCAGCAGCTTAGCGGGCGGTCGCACAGATACGCAGTATTTT
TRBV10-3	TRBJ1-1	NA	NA	CATTDGTLQAFF	TGTGCCACCACCGACGGGACACTCCAAGCTTTCTTT
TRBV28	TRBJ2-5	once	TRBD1	CASSTGGRETQYF	TGTGCCAGCAGTACAGGGGGCAGGGAGACCCAGTACTTC
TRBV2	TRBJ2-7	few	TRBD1	CASSPGQGAYEQYF	TGTGCCAGCAGTCCGGGACAGGGGGCCTACGAGCAGTACTTC
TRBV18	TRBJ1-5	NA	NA	CASSYGGRGNQPQHF	TGTGCCAGCTCATATGGGGGCAGGGGCAATCAGCCCCAGCATTTT